These 15 T cell receptor beta chains share one sample of origin, sequenced in a study of cytomegalovirus exposure and HLA in healthy donors. The data were produced by immunoSEQ multiplex PCR, yet TCRdb's version contains in-frame clones alone and is incomplete. The sample consists of about 280,000 clones, around 87% of them appearing once. The sequenced material came from PBMCs. The receptors derive from a woman aged 18-29 years in good health and CMV-seronegative.

The rearrangement uses TRBV4-1 and TRBJ1-3, with unresolved D. This CDR3 contains 15 residues. The V end was cut by 3 bases, the J end by 4 bases, with 13 bases between. Germline V gives CDR1 MGHRA, CDR2 YSYEKL. The CDR3 sequence is CASSHGGLEGNTIYF. For the CDR3, the DNA is TGCGCCAGCAGCCACGGAGGGCTCGAGGGAAACACCATATATTTT.

J is TRBJ2-2 and V is TRBV2; D may be TRBD1 (5 bases). The germline V gene encodes CDR1 SNHLY and CDR2 FYNNEI. This CDR3 contains 16 residues. V lost 8 bases, J lost 5 bases, and 21 bases lay in between. The CDR3 region has the DNA TGTGCCAGCGCGAAGGACACTCCGCTGGGGACCGGGGAGCTGTTTTTT. This translates into CASAKDTPLGTGELFF.

The chain employs TRBV4-1 and TRBJ2-3; 9 bases agree with TRBD1. The CDR3 length is 14 residues. Losses at the gene ends were 8 bases for V and 2 bases for J; bases not matched to a gene: 5. Germline V lookup: CDR1 MGHRA, CDR2 YSYEKL. The chain's CDR3 is CASSDRGATDTQYF. The CDR3 nucleotides read TGCGCCAGCTCTGACAGGGGGGCCACAGATACGCAGTATTTT.

The J gene is TRBJ2-7, the V gene TRBV27; 8 positions match TRBD1. V shed 4 bases, J shed 4 bases, and the junction held 9 bases outside the gene matches. Germline V lookup: CDR1 MNHEY, CDR2 SMNVEV (reference sequence). This CDR3 spans 15 amino acids. Here the CDR3 DNA reads TGTGCCAGCAGTTACAGGGGACAGGTCGGTTACGAGCAGTACTTC. Translation gives CASSYRGQVGYEQYF.

The V and J genes are TRBV28 and TRBJ2-1; 13 positions agree with TRBD2. V dropped 6 bases and J dropped 1; count of bases not matched to a gene: 6. CDR3 size: 17 residues. Germline CDR1 is MDHEN and CDR2 is SYDVKM. The CDR3 region has the DNA TGTGCCAGCAGCCCTGGACTAGCGGGGGATTCCTACAATGAGCAGTTCTTC. Translating gives CASSPGLAGDSYNEQFF.

This clone appeared once. The germline gene is not matched at one end of the junction; a read error may be the cause. The J gene is TRBJ2-5, the V gene TRBV7-3, with 12 bases aligning to TRBD2. The germline CDR1 and CDR2 sequences are SGHTA and FQGTGA. The CDR3 is 15 residues long. CDR3 region: CASSHGLAGPEAQYF. DNA of the CDR3: TGTGCCAGCAGTCACGGACTAGCGGGACCAGAGGCCCAGTACTTC.

The J gene is TRBJ2-7, the V gene TRBV7-3; 9 bases are a match to TRBD1. The CDR3 runs 17 residues. V shed 1 base, J shed 3 bases, and the junction held 10 bases outside the gene matches. Germline loops: CDR1 SGHTA, CDR2 FQGTGA. The CDR3 coding sequence is TGTGCCAGCAGCTTAATTCAGCGAGGGACAGGGTTCTACGAGCAGTACTTC. Encoded protein: CASSLIQRGTGFYEQYF.

The V and J genes are TRBV7-8 and TRBJ2-2; D remains ambiguous. V lost 5 bases, J lost 5 bases, and 6 bases lay in between. Germline values: CDR1 SGHVS, CDR2 FQNEAQ. The CDR3 covers 12 residues. CDR3: CASSLRTGELFF. CDR3 coding DNA: TGTGCCAGCAGCCTGCGGACCGGGGAGCTGTTTTTT.

V and J are TRBV15 and TRBJ1-5; D might be TRBD1 (5 bases). The ends were cut back, 1 base at V and 7 bases at J, with 11 bases in the middle. Germline-derived CDR1 and CDR2 are LNHNV and YYDKDF (reference sequence). The CDR3 length is 14 residues. The CDR3 reads CATSRAAGRQPQHF. CDR3 in DNA: TGTGCCACCAGCAGAGCGGCGGGACGCCAGCCCCAGCATTTT.

V usage is TRBV30 and J usage is TRBJ1-1; 8 nucleotides align to TRBD1. Germline CDR1 GTSNPN, CDR2 SVGIG (reference sequence). This CDR3 spans 15 amino acids. With 2 bases clipped from V and 0 bases from J, the junction kept 5 bases outside the gene matches. CDR3 in DNA: TGTGCCTGGAGTACAGGGGGATTCATGAACACTGAAGCTTTCTTT. Amino acids: CAWSTGGFMNTEAFF.

This clone has only one observation. The chain carries TRBV27 and TRBJ1-5, with 7 bases fitting TRBD1. Trimming cost V 3 bases and J 4 bases; bases outside gene matches: 9. Germline lookup yields CDR1 MNHEY and CDR2 SMNVEV (reference sequence). The CDR3 runs 16 residues. CDR3 coding DNA: TGTGCCAGCAGTTTGTACAGGGGACCGGGGAATCAGCCCCAGCATTTT. It yields the protein CASSLYRGPGNQPQHF.

V and J are TRBV9 and TRBJ1-3; D is uncertain. CDR1 SGDLS and CDR2 YYNGEE come from the germline V gene. Trimming removed 4 bases at V and 3 bases at J, with 11 bases between. This CDR3 spans 14 amino acids. This CDR3 is CASSSQGGGNTIYF. As DNA, the CDR3 is TGTGCCAGCAGCTCACAAGGAGGTGGAAACACCATATATTTT.

The rearrangement uses TRBV2 and TRBJ2-1; 8 bases fit TRBD2. The CDR3 length is 12 residues. V shed 8 bases and J 12 bases; nucleotides not matched to a gene: 9. Germline V gene sequence: CDR1 SNHLY, CDR2 FYNNEI. CDR3 region: CASGGGTRGQFF. The CDR3 bases are TGTGCCAGCGGGGGTGGGACTAGAGGGCAGTTCTTC.

The J gene is TRBJ1-4, the V gene TRBV25-1, with D possibly matching TRBD1 (5 bases). Germline V gene lookup returns CDR1 MGHDK and CDR2 SYGVNS. V shed 5 bases and J shed 14 bases, with 12 bases lying between them. The CDR3 consists of 11 residues. This CDR3 is CASSWRGMLFF. In nucleotides, the CDR3 is TGTGCCAGCAGTTGGCGGGGGATGCTGTTTTTT.

The chain uses TRBV7-3 and TRBJ2-2; TRBD2 matches 8 bases. CDR1 is SGHTA and CDR2 is FQGTGA in the germline V gene. V was pared by 5 bases and J by 3 bases, with 5 bases of the junction left unmatched. This CDR3 spans 15 amino acids. CDR3 nucleotide sequence: TGTGCCAGCAGCACGGGACTAGGGGACACCGGGGAGCTGTTTTTT. It codes for CASSTGLGDTGELFF.